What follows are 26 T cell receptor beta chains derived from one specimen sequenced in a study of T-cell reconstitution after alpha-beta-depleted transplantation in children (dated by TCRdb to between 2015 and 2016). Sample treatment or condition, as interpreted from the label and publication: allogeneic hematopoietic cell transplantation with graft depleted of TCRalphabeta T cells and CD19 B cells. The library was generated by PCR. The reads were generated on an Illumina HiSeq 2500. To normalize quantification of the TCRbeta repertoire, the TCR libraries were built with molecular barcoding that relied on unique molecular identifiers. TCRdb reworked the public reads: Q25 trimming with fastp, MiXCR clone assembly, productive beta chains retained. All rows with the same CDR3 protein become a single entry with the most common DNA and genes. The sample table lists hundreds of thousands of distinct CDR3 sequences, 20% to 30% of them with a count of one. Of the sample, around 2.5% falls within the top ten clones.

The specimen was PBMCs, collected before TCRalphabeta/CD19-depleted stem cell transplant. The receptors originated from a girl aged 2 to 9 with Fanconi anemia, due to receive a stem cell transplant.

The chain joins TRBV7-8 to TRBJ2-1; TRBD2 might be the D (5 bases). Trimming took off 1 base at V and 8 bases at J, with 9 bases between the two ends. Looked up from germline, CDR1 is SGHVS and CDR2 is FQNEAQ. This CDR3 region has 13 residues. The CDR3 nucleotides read TGTGCCAGCAGCTTAGTGAGCGGTCATGAGCAGTTCTTC. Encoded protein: CASSLVSGHEQFF.

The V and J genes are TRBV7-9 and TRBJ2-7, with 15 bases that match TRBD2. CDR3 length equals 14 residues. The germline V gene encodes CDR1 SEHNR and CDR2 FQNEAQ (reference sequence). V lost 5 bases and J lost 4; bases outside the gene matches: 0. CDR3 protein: CASSGLAGGYEQYF. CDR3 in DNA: TGTGCCAGCAGCGGACTAGCGGGAGGGTACGAGCAGTACTTC.

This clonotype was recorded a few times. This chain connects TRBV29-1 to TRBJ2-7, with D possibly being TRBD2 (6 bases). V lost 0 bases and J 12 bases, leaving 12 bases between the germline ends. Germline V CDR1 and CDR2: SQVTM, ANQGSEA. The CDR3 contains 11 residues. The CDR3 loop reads CSVEDGGQWYF. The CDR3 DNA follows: TGCAGCGTTGAAGACGGAGGGCAATGGTACTTC.

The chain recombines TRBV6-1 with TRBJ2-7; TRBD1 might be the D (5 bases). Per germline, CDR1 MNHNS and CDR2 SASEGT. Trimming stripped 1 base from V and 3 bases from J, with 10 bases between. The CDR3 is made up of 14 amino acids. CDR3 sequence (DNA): TGTGCCAGCAGTGAAGTCCAGGGCTTCTACGAGCAGTACTTC. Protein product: CASSEVQGFYEQYF.

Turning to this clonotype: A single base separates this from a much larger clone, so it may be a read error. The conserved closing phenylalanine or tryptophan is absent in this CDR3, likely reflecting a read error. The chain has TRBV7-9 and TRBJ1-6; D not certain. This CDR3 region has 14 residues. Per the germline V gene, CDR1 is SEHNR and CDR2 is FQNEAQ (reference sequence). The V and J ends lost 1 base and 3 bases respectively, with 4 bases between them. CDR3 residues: CASSLDGYNSPLHY. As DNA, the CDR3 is TGTGCCAGCAGCTTAGACGGCTATAATTCACCCCTCCACTAT.

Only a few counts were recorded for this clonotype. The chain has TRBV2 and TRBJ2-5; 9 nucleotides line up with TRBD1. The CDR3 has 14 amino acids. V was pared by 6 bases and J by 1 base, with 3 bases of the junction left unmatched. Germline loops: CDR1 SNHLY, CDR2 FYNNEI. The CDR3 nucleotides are TGTGCCAGCAGAGCGGACAGGGGCCAAGAGACCCAGTACTTC. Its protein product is CASRADRGQETQYF.

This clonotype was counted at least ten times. Written as DNA, the CDR3 is TGCAGTGCTATCTCCCCATACGAGCAGTACTTC. Its translation is CSAISPYEQYF. The chain recombines TRBV20-1 with TRBJ2-7; D call uncertain. In germline, CDR1 is DFQATT, CDR2 SNEGSKA (reference sequence). The germline V and J ends were trimmed by 4 bases and 4 bases, with 8 bases remaining between them. The CDR3 totals 11 residues.

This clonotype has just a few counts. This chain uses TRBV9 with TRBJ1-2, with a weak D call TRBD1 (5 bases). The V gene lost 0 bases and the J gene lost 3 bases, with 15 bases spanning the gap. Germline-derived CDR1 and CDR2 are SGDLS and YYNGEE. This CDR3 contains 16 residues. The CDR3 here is CASSVVAAGSDYGYTF. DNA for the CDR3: TGTGCCAGCAGCGTAGTTGCGGCAGGGAGTGACTATGGCTACACCTTC.

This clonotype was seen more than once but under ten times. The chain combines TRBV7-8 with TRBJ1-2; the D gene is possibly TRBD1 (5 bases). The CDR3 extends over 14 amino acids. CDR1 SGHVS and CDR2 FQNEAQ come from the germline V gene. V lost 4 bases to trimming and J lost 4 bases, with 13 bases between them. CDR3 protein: CASSSVTVLYGYTF. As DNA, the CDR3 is TGTGCCAGCAGCTCCGTGACAGTTCTCTATGGCTACACCTTC. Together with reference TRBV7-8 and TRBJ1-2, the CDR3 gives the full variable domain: GAGVSQSPRYKVAKRGQDVALRCDPISGHVSLFWYQQALGQGPEFLTYFQNEAQLDKSGLPSDRFFAERPEGSVSTLKIQRTQQEDSAVYLCASSSVTVLYGYTFGSGTRLTVV.

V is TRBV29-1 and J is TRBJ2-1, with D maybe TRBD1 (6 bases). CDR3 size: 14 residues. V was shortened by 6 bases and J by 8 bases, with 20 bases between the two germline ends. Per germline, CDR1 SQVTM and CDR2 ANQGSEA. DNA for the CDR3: TGCAGCGTGGATACAGGGTTTTCTTATTATGAGCAGTTCTTC. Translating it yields CSVDTGFSYYEQFF.

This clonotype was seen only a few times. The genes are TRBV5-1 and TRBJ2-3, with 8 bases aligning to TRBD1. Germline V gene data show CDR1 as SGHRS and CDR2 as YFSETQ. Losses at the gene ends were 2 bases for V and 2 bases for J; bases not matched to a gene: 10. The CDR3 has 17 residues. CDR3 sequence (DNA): TGCGCCAGCAGCTTATCCCCCGGGACAGGCACCACAGATACGCAGTATTTT. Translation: CASSLSPGTGTTDTQYF.

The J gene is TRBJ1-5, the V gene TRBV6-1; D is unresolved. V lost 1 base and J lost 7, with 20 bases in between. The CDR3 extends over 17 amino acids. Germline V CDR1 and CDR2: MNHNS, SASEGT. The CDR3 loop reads CASSEGTLLASRQPQHF. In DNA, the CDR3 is TGTGCCAGCAGTGAAGGGACGCTTCTCGCATCGCGCCAGCCCCAGCATTTT.

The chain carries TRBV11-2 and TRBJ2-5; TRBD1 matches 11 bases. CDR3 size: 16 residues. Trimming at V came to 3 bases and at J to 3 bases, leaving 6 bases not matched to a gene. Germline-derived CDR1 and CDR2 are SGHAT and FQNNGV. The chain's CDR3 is CASSFYGTGGKETQYF. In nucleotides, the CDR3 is TGTGCCAGCAGCTTTTACGGGACAGGGGGGAAAGAGACCCAGTACTTC.

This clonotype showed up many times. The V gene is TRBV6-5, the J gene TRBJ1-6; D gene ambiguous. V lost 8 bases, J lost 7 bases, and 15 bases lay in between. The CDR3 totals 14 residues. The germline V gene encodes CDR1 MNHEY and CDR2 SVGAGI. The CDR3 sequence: CASSIHDRNSPLHF. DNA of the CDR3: TGTGCCAGCTCGATACACGATAGGAATTCACCCCTCCACTTT.

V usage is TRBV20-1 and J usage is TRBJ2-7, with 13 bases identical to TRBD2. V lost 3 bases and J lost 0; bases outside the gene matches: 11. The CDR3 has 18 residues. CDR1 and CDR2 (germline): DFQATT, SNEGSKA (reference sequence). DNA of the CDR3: TGCAGTGCTAGGCACGGGACTAGCGGGGTAATTAGCTCCTACGAGCAGTACTTC. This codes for CSARHGTSGVISSYEQYF.

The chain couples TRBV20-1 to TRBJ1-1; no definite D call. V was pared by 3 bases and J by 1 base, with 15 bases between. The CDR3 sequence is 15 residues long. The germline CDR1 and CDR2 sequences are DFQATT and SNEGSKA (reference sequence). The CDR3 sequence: CSASSYLNRNTEAFF. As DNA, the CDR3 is TGCAGTGCTAGTAGCTACCTTAACAGGAACACTGAAGCTTTCTTT.

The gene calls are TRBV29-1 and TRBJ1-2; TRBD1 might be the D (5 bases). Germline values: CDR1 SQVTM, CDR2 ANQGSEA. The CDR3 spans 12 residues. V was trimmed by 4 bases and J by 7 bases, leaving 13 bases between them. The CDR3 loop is CSVGGLESGYTF. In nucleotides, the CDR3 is TGCAGCGTTGGGGGACTCGAGTCTGGCTACACCTTC.

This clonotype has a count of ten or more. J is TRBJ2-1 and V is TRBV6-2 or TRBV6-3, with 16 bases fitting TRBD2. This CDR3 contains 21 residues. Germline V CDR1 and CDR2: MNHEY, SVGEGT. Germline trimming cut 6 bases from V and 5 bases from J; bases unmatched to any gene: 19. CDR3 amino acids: CASRVSGTSGRAWGLDNEQFF. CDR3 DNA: TGTGCCAGCAGAGTGTCCGGGACTAGCGGGAGGGCCTGGGGACTCGACAATGAGCAGTTCTTC.

The CDR3 DNA is TGCAGTGCTAGCCATTCGACCGGGACTAGCGGGGGGCCTACCTACAATGAGCAGTTCTTC. Translation gives CSASHSTGTSGGPTYNEQFF. The chain carries TRBV20-1 and TRBJ2-1; 15 bases match TRBD2. The CDR3 length is 20 residues. Germline V gene lookup returns CDR1 DFQATT and CDR2 SNEGSKA (reference sequence). With V trimmed by 3 bases and J by 2 bases, 14 bases remained unmatched.

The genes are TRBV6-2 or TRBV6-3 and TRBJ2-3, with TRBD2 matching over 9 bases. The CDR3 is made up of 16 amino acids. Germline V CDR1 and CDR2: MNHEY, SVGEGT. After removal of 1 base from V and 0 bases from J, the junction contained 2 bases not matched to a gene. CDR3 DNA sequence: TGTGCCAGCAGTTACTTGACTAGCGGTAGCACAGATACGCAGTATTTT. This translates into CASSYLTSGSTDTQYF.

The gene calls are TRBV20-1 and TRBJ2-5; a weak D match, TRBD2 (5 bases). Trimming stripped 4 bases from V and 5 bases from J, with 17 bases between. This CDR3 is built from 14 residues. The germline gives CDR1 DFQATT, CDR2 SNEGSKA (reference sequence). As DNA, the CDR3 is TGCAGTGCTAACCCAACTAGTCTTGTGGAGACCCAGTACTTC. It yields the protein CSANPTSLVETQYF.

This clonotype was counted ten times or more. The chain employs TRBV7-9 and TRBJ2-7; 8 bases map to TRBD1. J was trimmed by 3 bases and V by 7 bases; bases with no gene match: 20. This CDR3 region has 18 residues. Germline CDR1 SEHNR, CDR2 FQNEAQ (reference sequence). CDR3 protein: CASIPWSCAGGRGYEQYF. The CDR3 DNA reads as TGTGCCAGCATCCCATGGTCATGCGCAGGGGGCAGAGGCTACGAGCAGTACTTC.

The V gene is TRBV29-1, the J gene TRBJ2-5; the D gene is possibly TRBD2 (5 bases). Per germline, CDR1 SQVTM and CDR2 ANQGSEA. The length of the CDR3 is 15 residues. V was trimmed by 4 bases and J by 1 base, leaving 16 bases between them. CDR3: CSVAPWELGQETQYF. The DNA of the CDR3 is TGCAGCGTTGCGCCCTGGGAGTTGGGCCAAGAGACCCAGTACTTC.

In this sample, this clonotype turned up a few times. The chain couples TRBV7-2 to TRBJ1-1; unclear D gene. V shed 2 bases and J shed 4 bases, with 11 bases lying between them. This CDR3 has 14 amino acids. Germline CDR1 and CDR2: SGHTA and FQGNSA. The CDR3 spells CASSLSPGFTEAFF. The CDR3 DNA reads TGTGCCAGCAGCTTATCCCCGGGATTCACTGAAGCTTTCTTT.

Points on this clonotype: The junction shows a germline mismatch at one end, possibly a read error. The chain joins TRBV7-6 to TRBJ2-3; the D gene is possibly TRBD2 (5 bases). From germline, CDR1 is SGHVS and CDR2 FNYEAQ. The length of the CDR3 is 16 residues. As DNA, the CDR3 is TGTGCCAGCAGCTACGACTGGACTTCTAGCACATATACGCAGTATTTT. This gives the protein CASSYDWTSSTYTQYF.

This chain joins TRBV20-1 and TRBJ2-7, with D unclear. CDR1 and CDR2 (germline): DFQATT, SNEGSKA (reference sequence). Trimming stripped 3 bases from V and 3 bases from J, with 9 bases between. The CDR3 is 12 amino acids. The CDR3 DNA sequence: TGCAGTGCTAGTCCCAGATACTACGAGCAGTACTTC. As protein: CSASPRYYEQYF.